This is a list of T cell receptor beta chains from one sample in a study of cytomegalovirus exposure and HLA in healthy donors. Data came from immunoSEQ multiplex PCR; TCRdb stores just in-frame clones and leaves some out. This table has approximately 76,000 clones, 90% to 95% appearing once. The sequenced sample consisted of PBMCs. The receptors were gathered from a woman aged 18-29 years in good health and CMV-seronegative. Both conserved end residues are part of each CDR3. D genes are given only for firm matches. A clone size is listed for some rows: how often the clone was seen (once, few, many), or a class if it is expanded.

- | - | TRBJ1-1 | TRBV5-1 | TGCGCCAGCAGATCAGACATGAACACTGAAGCTTTCTTT | CASRSDMNTEAFF
- | TRBD1 | TRBJ1-1 | TRBV7-9 | TGTGCCAGCAGCCCTGGACAGGGTAACACTGAAGCTTTCTTT | CASSPGQGNTEAFF
few | TRBD1 | TRBJ1-4 | TRBV30 | TGTGCCTGGAGGACAGGGGGCCATGAAAAACTGTTTTTT | CAWRTGGHEKLFF
- | TRBD2 | TRBJ2-5 | TRBV5-1 | TGCGCCAGCAGCTTAGAGGCGGGGGGATTGGAGACCCAGTACTTC | CASSLEAGGLETQYF
- | - | TRBJ2-5 | TRBV28 | TGTGCCAGCAGTTTATTGGGCGAGACCCAGTACTTC | CASSLLGETQYF
- | TRBD1 | TRBJ1-1 | TRBV27 | TGTGCCAGCAGCCATACTACCTGGACAGGTCGCGCTGAAGCTTTCTTT | CASSHTTWTGRAEAFF
- | - | TRBJ2-1 | TRBV4-1 | TGCGCCAGTATCCCCGCCGTGCTGGGGCGGAGCTCCTACAATGAGCAGTTCTTC | CASIPAVLGRSSYNEQFF
- | TRBD1 | TRBJ1-3 | TRBV4-1 | TGCGCCAGCAGCCAAGGCCCAGGGGGTTCCTCTGGAAACACCATATATTTT | CASSQGPGGSSGNTIYF
- | - | TRBJ2-1 | TRBV2 | TGTGCCAGCAGTGAAGGACAGGCTAAGTTCTTC | CASSEGQAKFF
- | - | TRBJ1-2 | TRBV19 | TGTGCCAGTAGTATTGGATTTTTTGGGAGGGTCGAAGGCTACACCTTC | CASSIGFFGRVEGYTF
- | - | TRBJ1-2 | TRBV30 | TGTGCCTGGAGTGTACGACAGTTCGAAGGCTATGGCTACACCTTC | CAWSVRQFEGYGYTF
- | - | TRBJ2-7 | TRBV6-5 | TGTGCCAGCAGTCGATCCGTAAGGGGATTGTTTGAGCAGTACTTC | CASSRSVRGLFEQYF
- | - | TRBJ1-4 | TRBV4-3 | TGCGCCAGCAGCCAACAGGGGTGGGGAAATGAAAAACTGTTTTTT | CASSQQGWGNEKLFF
- | - | TRBJ1-5 | TRBV18 | TGTGCCAGCTCTGAGGGATCCGGGCCCCACCAGCATTTT | CASSEGSGPHQHF
- | - | TRBJ1-2 | TRBV30 | TGTGCCTGGACCACCTTTGGAGGCTATGGCTACACCTTC | CAWTTFGGYGYTF
- | TRBD2 | TRBJ2-1 | TRBV5-1 | TGCGCCAGCAGCTTGGCGAGATCCACCGGGACTAGCGTCACCGATGAGCAGTTCTTC | CASSLARSTGTSVTDEQFF
- | TRBD1 | TRBJ1-1 | TRBV7-8 | TGTGCCAGCAGCTTAAAACAGGGGTTAAGGGGTTTGAACACTGAAGCTTTCTTT | CASSLKQGLRGLNTEAFF
- | - | TRBJ2-5 | TRBV30 | TGTGCCTGGACGTCGGGACACTCGGGGGGAGAGACCCAGTACTTC | CAWTSGHSGGETQYF
medium-sized | TRBD2 | TRBJ2-3 | TRBV9 | TGTGCCAGCAGCGTAGGAGAGGGACTAGCGGGAGATACGCAGTATTTT | CASSVGEGLAGDTQYF
- | TRBD1 | TRBJ2-1 | TRBV25-1 | TGTGCCAGCAGTGAAATAACAGGGGGCGCGTTCGGCTATGAGCAGTTCTTC | CASSEITGGAFGYEQFF
- | - | TRBJ2-6 | TRBV7-9 | TGTGCCAGCAGCTTAGCCCAGGGGTGGGGTGTCCTGACTTTC | CASSLAQGWGVLTF
- | - | TRBJ2-5 | TRBV7-8 | TGTGCCAGCAGCTTATTCCTAGCGTCCCAAGAGACCCAGTACTTC | CASSLFLASQETQYF
- | TRBD2 | TRBJ2-2 | TRBV6-1 | TGTGCCAGCAGTGGGACTAGCGGGACTACCACCGCCACCGGGGAGCTGTTTTTT | CASSGTSGTTTATGELFF
- | TRBD1 | TRBJ2-2 | TRBV5-1 | TGCGCCAGCAGAACGGGACAGGGGGCTCTGGAACGCACCGGGGAGCTGTTTTTT | CASRTGQGALERTGELFF
- | TRBD2 | TRBJ2-1 | TRBV27 | TGTGCCACCGCCTCCACGGGGGGTGAGCAGTTCTTC | CATASTGGEQFF
- | - | TRBJ2-3 | TRBV2 | TGTGCCAGCTACAGGGCAGATACGCAGTATTTT | CASYRADTQYF
- | TRBD1 | TRBJ1-4 | TRBV2 | TGTGCCAGCTACGTGGGGGGACAGGGGTTATCTAATGAAAAACTGTTTTTT | CASYVGGQGLSNEKLFF
- | TRBD1 | TRBJ1-5 | TRBV10-3 | TGTGCCATCAGTGAGTCCGCGGGACAGGGGAGCAATCAGCCCCAGCATTTT | CAISESAGQGSNQPQHF
- | TRBD2 | TRBJ2-2 | TRBV10-2 | TGCGCCAGCAGTGAGTCGCGGCTCGGACTAGCGGGGAAGTATTGGGAGCTGTTTTTT | CASSESRLGLAGKYWELFF
- | - | TRBJ2-1 | TRBV4-1 | TGCGCCAGCAGCCAAGAGAGACAGATCTACAATGAGCAGTTCTTC | CASSQERQIYNEQFF